This TCR beta chain was found in a study of T cell repertoires in aging, cancer and after chemotherapy. Study-level findings and limits: Healthy donors lost TCR diversity with age mainly through richness, cancer patients through richness and evenness.

This clonotype was counted only a few times. What it recognizes is unknown. Peripheral blood genomic DNA, not sorted cells or RNA, was the template. V lost 3 bases, J lost 2 bases, and 7 bases stayed unmatched. The CDR3 sequence is 17 residues long. CDR1 is LNHNV and CDR2 is YYDKDF in the germline V gene (reference sequence). Multiplex touch-down PCR with TRB-A/B primers amplified rearranged V-D-J TRB sequences. TCRdb re-derived calls from the multiplex PCR reads in MiXCR, one entry per CDR3 protein. The sample holds about 1,600 distinct CDR3 sequences, around 20% seen once. The gene calls are TRBV15 and TRBJ1-6; TRBD1 aligns across 7 bases. Sequenced sample: blood. This TCR derives from a human donor with a solid tumor. This CDR3 is CATSRDITGAYNSPLHF. As DNA, the CDR3 is TGTGCCACCAGCAGGGACATTACAGGGGCCTATAATTCACCCCTCCACTTT.